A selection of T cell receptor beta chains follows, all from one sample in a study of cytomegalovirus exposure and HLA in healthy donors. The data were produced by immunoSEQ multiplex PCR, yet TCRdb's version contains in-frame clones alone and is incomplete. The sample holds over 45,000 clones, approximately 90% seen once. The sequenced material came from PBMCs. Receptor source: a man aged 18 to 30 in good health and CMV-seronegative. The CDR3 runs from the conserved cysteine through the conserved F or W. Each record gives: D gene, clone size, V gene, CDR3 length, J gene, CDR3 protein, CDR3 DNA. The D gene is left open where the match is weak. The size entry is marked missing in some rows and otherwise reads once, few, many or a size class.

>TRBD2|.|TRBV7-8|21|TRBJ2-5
CASSLARIRTSGARSQETQYF
TGTGCCAGCAGCTTAGCGCGGATTAGAACTAGCGGTGCGAGGTCCCAAGAGACCCAGTACTTC
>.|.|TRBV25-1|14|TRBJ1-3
CASSDLGLRNTIYF
TGTGCCAGCAGTGATTTGGGCCTGCGAAACACCATATATTTT
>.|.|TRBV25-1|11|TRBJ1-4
CASTGAEKLFF
TGTGCCAGCACAGGGGCGGAAAAACTGTTTTTT
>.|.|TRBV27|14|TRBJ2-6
CASSSFSGANVLTF
TGTGCCAGCAGTTCCTTCTCTGGGGCCAACGTCCTGACTTTC
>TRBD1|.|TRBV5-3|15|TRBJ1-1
CARSWGGTGNTEAFF
TGTGCCAGAAGCTGGGGGGGGACAGGGAACACTGAAGCTTTCTTT
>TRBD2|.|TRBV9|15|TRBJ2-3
CASSVGGREVDTQYF
TGTGCCAGCAGCGTAGGGGGGAGGGAAGTAGATACGCAGTATTTT
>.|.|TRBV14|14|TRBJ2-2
CASSQRAPTGELFF
TGTGCCAGCAGCCAGCGAGCGCCGACCGGGGAGCTGTTTTTT
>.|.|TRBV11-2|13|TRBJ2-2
CATRGANTGELFF
TGTGCGACCAGGGGCGCGAACACCGGGGAGCTGTTTTTT
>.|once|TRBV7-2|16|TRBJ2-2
CASSRSGDPNTGELFF
TGTGCCAGCAGCCGTTCAGGGGACCCTAACACCGGGGAGCTGTTTTTT
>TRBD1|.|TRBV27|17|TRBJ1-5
CASSLTGDRSSNQPQHF
TGTGCCAGCAGTTTAACAGGGGACAGGAGTAGCAATCAGCCCCAGCATTTT
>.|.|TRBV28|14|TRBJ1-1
CATNTDAMNTEAFF
TGTGCCACCAATACAGACGCCATGAACACTGAAGCTTTCTTT
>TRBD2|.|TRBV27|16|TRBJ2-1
CASSLAGTSGYNEQFF
TGTGCCAGCAGTTTAGCCGGGACTAGCGGATACAATGAGCAGTTCTTC
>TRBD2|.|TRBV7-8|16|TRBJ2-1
CASSLETSGNYNEQFF
TGTGCCAGCAGCTTAGAGACTAGCGGGAACTACAATGAGCAGTTCTTC
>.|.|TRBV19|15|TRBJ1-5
CASSDPTGRHQPQHF
TGTGCCAGTAGTGATCCCACAGGGAGACATCAGCCCCAGCATTTT
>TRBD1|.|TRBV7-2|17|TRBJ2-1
CASSYSGTGGLINEQFF
TGTGCCAGCAGTTACTCCGGGACAGGGGGCCTTATCAATGAGCAGTTCTTC
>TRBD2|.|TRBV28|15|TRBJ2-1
CASNPWEGGPNEQFF
TGTGCCAGCAATCCATGGGAGGGAGGTCCGAATGAGCAGTTCTTC
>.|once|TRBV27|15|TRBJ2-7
CASSLTGVPTYEQYF
TGTGCCAGCAGTTTAACGGGAGTCCCCACCTACGAGCAGTACTTC
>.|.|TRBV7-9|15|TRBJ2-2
CASSLAIGLTGELFF
TGTGCCAGCAGCTTAGCGATAGGACTTACCGGGGAGCTGTTTTTT
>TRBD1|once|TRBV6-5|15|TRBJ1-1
CASSYGTGKNTEAFF
TGTGCCAGCAGTTACGGGACAGGAAAGAACACTGAAGCTTTCTTT
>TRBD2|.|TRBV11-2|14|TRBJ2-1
CASSLGGSGSLSFF
TGTGCCAGCAGCTTGGGAGGGAGCGGGAGCCTGTCGTTCTTC
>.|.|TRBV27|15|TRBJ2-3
CASIPTGEATDTQYF
TGTGCCTCCATCCCGACGGGGGAGGCGACAGATACGCAGTATTTT
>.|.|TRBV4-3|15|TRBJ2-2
CASSQDWGRTGELFF
TGCGCCAGCAGCCAAGATTGGGGGAGGACCGGGGAGCTGTTTTTT